A selection of T cell receptor beta chains follows, all from one sample in a study of blood T cell repertoires in COVID-19. TCRdb's copy holds only in-frame clones and misses some; the assay was immunoSEQ multiplex PCR. The data show 65,000 or so clones, with approximately 75% seen just once and 15% held by the top ten. Specimen: peripheral blood. The receptors derive from an elderly man with acute or convalescent COVID-19. CDR3s include the opening cysteine and the closing phenylalanine or tryptophan. Each record gives: clone size, D gene, J gene, V gene, CDR3 DNA, CDR3 protein. A D gene is named only where the DNA matches it firmly. Rows give clone size only sometimes, using once, few, many, or a class for an expanded clone.

once	TRBD1	TRBJ2-1	TRBV10-3	TGTGCCATCACCCGGGACAGGGGCTACAATGAGCAGTTCTTC	CAITRDRGYNEQFF
-	-	TRBJ1-6	TRBV2	TGTGCCAGCAGTGGACGGGGGAATTCACCCCTCCACTTT	CASSGRGNSPLHF
-	-	TRBJ1-2	TRBV9	TGTGCCAGCAGCGCCCGGGAGGGGAGGGACTATGGCTACACCTTC	CASSAREGRDYGYTF
many	TRBD1	TRBJ1-2	TRBV2	TGTGCCAGCAGGCCAGACAGGGGATACAACTATGGCTACACCTTC	CASRPDRGYNYGYTF
-	-	TRBJ2-5	TRBV5-4	TGTGCCAGCAGTCCTGCGGTTGCGGAGACCCAGTACTTC	CASSPAVAETQYF
-	-	TRBJ2-6	TRBV7-2	TGTGCCAGCAGCCGTAGCTCTGGGGCCAACGTCCTGACTTTC	CASSRSSGANVLTF
-	TRBD1	TRBJ1-6	TRBV10-2	TGCGCCAGCACTAGACAGGGAGATTCACCCCTCCACTTT	CASTRQGDSPLHF
-	-	TRBJ1-2	TRBV3-1/TRBV3-2	TGTGCCAGCAGCCTAGTACGGGGTGGCTACACCTTC	CASSLVRGGYTF
-	-	TRBJ1-6	TRBV12-3/TRBV12-4	TGTGCCAGCAGTTTAGCGCGATCTTCACCCCTCCACTTT	CASSLARSSPLHF
-	TRBD2	TRBJ2-7	TRBV15	TGTGCCACCAGCAGGACATCCGGGACTAGCGGGTACTACGAGCAGTACTTC	CATSRTSGTSGYYEQYF
-	-	TRBJ2-4	TRBV19	TGTGCCAGTAGTCTCGCGGGGTCCAAAAACATTCAGTACTTC	CASSLAGSKNIQYF
-	TRBD1	TRBJ1-4	TRBV3-1/TRBV3-2	TGTGCCAGCAGCTCCTACCAGGGGGCCGGGGAAAAACTGTTTTTT	CASSSYQGAGEKLFF
-	-	TRBJ1-5	TRBV7-2	TGTGCCAGCAGCGTACCAGGGAATCAGCCCCAGCATTTT	CASSVPGNQPQHF
-	TRBD1	TRBJ2-4	TRBV5-1	TGCGCCAGCAGCACAATAGGACAGGGGGCGGCCAAAAACATTCAGTACTTC	CASSTIGQGAAKNIQYF
-	TRBD2	TRBJ2-1	TRBV5-4	TGTGCCAGCAGCTTGGCTAGCGGGCTCTCCTACAATGAGCAGTTCTTC	CASSLASGLSYNEQFF
few	TRBD1	TRBJ1-1	TRBV7-3	TGTGCCAGCAGCCTACAGGGGGGAACTGAAGCTTTCTTT	CASSLQGGTEAFF
-	-	TRBJ1-1	TRBV3-1/TRBV3-2	TGTGCCAGCAGCCGAGCGAACACTGAAGCTTTCTTT	CASSRANTEAFF
-	TRBD1	TRBJ1-2	TRBV28	TGTGCCAGCGTCTCGGGGGGTTCAGGGGGCAATGGCTACACCTTC	CASVSGGSGGNGYTF
once	-	TRBJ2-2	TRBV5-1	TGCGCCAGCTGGGCACAAACCACCGGGGAGCTGTTTTTT	CASWAQTTGELFF
-	TRBD2	TRBJ2-7	TRBV10-3	TGTGCCACCGTGAGCGGGACTTACTACGAGCAGTACTTC	CATVSGTYYEQYF
-	TRBD1	TRBJ1-1	TRBV7-2	TGTGCCAGCAGCCTAAGTGGGACAGGGGAGGGGAACACTGAAGCTTTCTTT	CASSLSGTGEGNTEAFF
once	-	TRBJ1-6	TRBV25-1	TGTGCCAGCAGTGAAACTTCAGCGGTCTATAATTCACCCCTCCACTTT	CASSETSAVYNSPLHF
-	TRBD1	TRBJ2-5	TRBV4-2	TGTGCCAGCAGCCAAACCGGGACAGGAGCCGGGGAGACCCAGTACTTC	CASSQTGTGAGETQYF
-	TRBD2	TRBJ2-1	TRBV24-1	TGTGCCACCAGCGCCGGGGGGGGGAGCTCCTACAATGAGCAGTTCTTC	CATSAGGGSSYNEQFF
-	TRBD1	TRBJ1-2	TRBV6-5	TGTGCCAGCAGTTTCGGACAGGGCAGATCGGTCTATGGCTACACCTTC	CASSFGQGRSVYGYTF
-	-	TRBJ2-7	TRBV4-1	TGCGCCAGCAGCCAAGTTTACCCACAGGGCCTCTACGAGCAGTACTTC	CASSQVYPQGLYEQYF
-	-	TRBJ1-1	TRBV6-5	TGTGCCAGCAGTTACGACGGGAGTAGGACTGAAGCTTTCTTT	CASSYDGSRTEAFF
-	TRBD2	TRBJ2-1	TRBV5-6	TGTGCCAGCAGCTTTTTCTTACTAGCGGGGAGCAATGAGCAGTTCTTC	CASSFFLLAGSNEQFF
-	TRBD1	TRBJ2-1	TRBV7-9	TGTGCCAGCAGCTTAGGAGGGGGCAGACAGTTCTTC	CASSLGGGRQFF
-	-	TRBJ1-1	TRBV30	TGTGCCTGGAGTAGGGGCACTGAAGCTTTCTTT	CAWSRGTEAFF
-	-	TRBJ1-5	TRBV28	TGTGCCCGCAGCCCCCAGGGAGGGCAGCCCCAGCATTTT	CARSPQGGQPQHF
-	TRBD1	TRBJ2-3	TRBV29-1	TGCAGCGTTGCCTACAGGGGCTCAGATACGCAGTATTTT	CSVAYRGSDTQYF
-	TRBD1	TRBJ2-1	TRBV2	TGTGCCAGCAGTGATGGAGCTAGGACAGGGGGGGGAAATGAGCAGTTCTTC	CASSDGARTGGGNEQFF
-	-	TRBJ2-4	TRBV6-2/TRBV6-3	TGTGCCAGCAGTTCGTTAAACATTCAGTACTTC	CASSSLNIQYF
-	-	TRBJ1-5	TRBV19	TGTGCCAGTAGTGCAGGGATTGGGGCTAGTAGCAATCAGCCCCAGCATTTT	CASSAGIGASSNQPQHF
once	-	TRBJ2-2	TRBV7-9	TGTGCCAGCAGCTTCGCGGGCGTTCTTGGGGAGCTGTTTTTT	CASSFAGVLGELFF
-	-	TRBJ1-5	TRBV6-1	TGTGCCAGCAGTGATTATAGCAATCAGCCCCAGCATTTT	CASSDYSNQPQHF
-	-	TRBJ1-2	TRBV7-9	TGTGCCAGCAGCCCGAAGCGGGACAAGTCTAACTATGGCTACACCTTC	CASSPKRDKSNYGYTF
-	TRBD1	TRBJ1-4	TRBV2	TGTGCCAGCAGTCTCGGGACAGGGAGCCGCCATGAAAAACTGTTTTTT	CASSLGTGSRHEKLFF
-	TRBD1	TRBJ1-1	TRBV7-2	TGTGCCAGCAGCTTCCGGGACAGGGCTAACACTGAAGCTTTCTTT	CASSFRDRANTEAFF
-	TRBD1	TRBJ1-1	TRBV25-1	TGTGCCAGCAGCCGGACAGGGAACACTGAAGCTTTCTTT	CASSRTGNTEAFF
few	-	TRBJ2-4	TRBV6-2/TRBV6-3	TGTGCCAGCAGTTACGGGCGGGGCAACCGAAACCTAGCCAAAAACATTCAGTACTTC	CASSYGRGNRNLAKNIQYF
-	-	TRBJ1-1	TRBV11-2	TGTGCCAGCAGCCCGTCCAGAGACATGAACACTGAAGCTTTCTTT	CASSPSRDMNTEAFF
-	TRBD1	TRBJ2-7	TRBV6-5	TGTGCCAGCAGACGGAACAGGGGCCTCGAGCAGTACTTC	CASRRNRGLEQYF
-	-	TRBJ1-1	TRBV18	TGTGCCAGCTCACCGGCGACAGCGAACACTGAAGCTTTCTTT	CASSPATANTEAFF
-	TRBD1	TRBJ1-2	TRBV7-9	TGTGCCAGCAGCACGACAGGGGGCGCGTATGGCTACACCTTC	CASSTTGGAYGYTF
-	-	TRBJ1-6	TRBV11-3	TGTGCCAGCAGCCCCAATACGGGGAATTCACCCCTCCACTTT	CASSPNTGNSPLHF
-	TRBD1	TRBJ1-2	TRBV9	TGTGCCAGCAGCCCCGACAGGGCAGTAAAGGGCTACACCTTC	CASSPDRAVKGYTF
-	-	TRBJ1-3	TRBV3-1/TRBV3-2	TGTGCCAGCAGCCAAGGTTCGAGCAGGGCGGAAGGAAACACCATATATTTT	CASSQGSSRAEGNTIYF
-	-	TRBJ2-7	TRBV5-6	TGTGCCAGCAGCTTGGGACAGGTGGGGCATGAGCAGTACTTC	CASSLGQVGHEQYF
-	TRBD2	TRBJ2-1	TRBV18	TGTGCCAGCTCACCCCTACAGCCGCTAGCGGCTTACAATGAGCAGTTCTTC	CASSPLQPLAAYNEQFF
-	-	TRBJ1-2	TRBV6-4	TGTGCCAGCAGTGAAGGGGACACCTTCTATGGCTACACCTTC	CASSEGDTFYGYTF
-	-	TRBJ1-5	TRBV19	TGTGCCAGTAGTATCGCGGGGGGGCCTTATAGCAATCAGCCCCAGCATTTT	CASSIAGGPYSNQPQHF
-	TRBD1	TRBJ2-1	TRBV2	TGTGCCAGCAGGACGGGACAGGGTATCAATGAGCAGTTCTTC	CASRTGQGINEQFF